The rows below give T cell receptor beta chains drawn from one sample of a study of beta chain features in type 1 diabetes. Sequenced by immunoSEQ multiplex PCR; TCRdb stores in-frame clones only, minus some. The sample shows 250,000 or so clones, roughly 22% of them seen only once. The sequencing sample was made of naive CD4+ T cells from blood. All receptors come from a middle-aged woman with type 1 diabetes. Each CDR3 is given with its conserved first and last residue. D genes are given only for firm matches. Clone size appears in some rows only: once, few, many, or a class for an expanded clone.

V gene: TRBV7-2; J gene: TRBJ1-6; D gene: .; clone size: few; CDR3 DNA: TGTGCCAGCAGCTTAACTGGCTATAATTCACCCCTCCACTTT; CDR3 protein: CASSLTGYNSPLHF
V gene: TRBV30; J gene: TRBJ1-1; D gene: .; clone size: .; CDR3 DNA: TGTGCCTTGAGTCTCCTGGAGACTGAAGCTTTCTTT; CDR3 protein: CALSLLETEAFF
V gene: TRBV28; J gene: TRBJ1-2; D gene: TRBD1; clone size: few; CDR3 DNA: TGTGCCAGCAGCTCGGGACAGAACTATGGCTACACCTTC; CDR3 protein: CASSSGQNYGYTF
V gene: TRBV2; J gene: TRBJ2-2; D gene: TRBD1; clone size: few; CDR3 DNA: TGTGCCAGCAGTGAACTTGGGACAGCGAACACCGGGGAGCTGTTTTTT; CDR3 protein: CASSELGTANTGELFF
V gene: TRBV29-1; J gene: TRBJ2-3; D gene: TRBD1; clone size: few; CDR3 DNA: TGCAGCGTGGCGGGCAGGGGGTATGCAGATACGCAGTATTTT; CDR3 protein: CSVAGRGYADTQYF
V gene: TRBV28; J gene: TRBJ1-2; D gene: .; clone size: .; CDR3 DNA: TGTGCCGCAGCCTGGGGCGGGAGGTACTATGGCTACACCTTC; CDR3 protein: CAAAWGGRYYGYTF
V gene: TRBV15; J gene: TRBJ1-2; D gene: TRBD1; clone size: .; CDR3 DNA: TGTGCCACCGGGCTGGGACAGATGATCTATGGCTACACCTTT; CDR3 protein: CATGLGQMIYGYTF
V gene: TRBV9; J gene: TRBJ2-1; D gene: TRBD1; clone size: .; CDR3 DNA: TGTGCCAGCAGCGCGACAGGGACCGACAATGAGCAGTTCTTC; CDR3 protein: CASSATGTDNEQFF
V gene: TRBV11-1; J gene: TRBJ2-2; D gene: .; clone size: few; CDR3 DNA: TGTGCCAGCAGCTTAGCCAGGGAAATCGGGGAGCTGTTTTTT; CDR3 protein: CASSLAREIGELFF
V gene: TRBV2; J gene: TRBJ2-1; D gene: TRBD2; clone size: few; CDR3 DNA: TGTGCCAGCAGGGGGACTAGCGGGATCCATGAGCAGTTCTTC; CDR3 protein: CASRGTSGIHEQFF
V gene: TRBV5-1; J gene: TRBJ2-1; D gene: TRBD2; clone size: few; CDR3 DNA: TGCGCCAGCAGCTTGGAAGAAGCGGGGGCGGGAAATGAGCAGTTCTTC; CDR3 protein: CASSLEEAGAGNEQFF
V gene: TRBV18; J gene: TRBJ2-7; D gene: TRBD1; clone size: .; CDR3 DNA: TGTGCCAGCTCACCCTCCCGGACAGGGAACGAGCAGTACTTC; CDR3 protein: CASSPSRTGNEQYF
V gene: TRBV11-2; J gene: TRBJ1-4; D gene: .; clone size: .; CDR3 DNA: TGTGCCAGCAGCTTAGGGCAGGGGCTAGAAAAACTGTTTTTT; CDR3 protein: CASSLGQGLEKLFF
V gene: TRBV4-3; J gene: TRBJ2-7; D gene: TRBD1; clone size: few; CDR3 DNA: TGCGCCAGCAGCCACTACAGGGGATTGAGCGACGAGCAGTACTTC; CDR3 protein: CASSHYRGLSDEQYF
V gene: TRBV18; J gene: TRBJ1-1; D gene: TRBD1; clone size: few; CDR3 DNA: TGTGCCAGCTCATGGGGGACAGCTCAAAACACTGAAGCTTTCTTT; CDR3 protein: CASSWGTAQNTEAFF
V gene: TRBV25-1; J gene: TRBJ1-1; D gene: .; clone size: .; CDR3 DNA: TGTGCCACCGGGAGGGGGACTGAAGCTTTCTTT; CDR3 protein: CATGRGTEAFF
V gene: TRBV5-8; J gene: TRBJ2-7; D gene: .; clone size: .; CDR3 DNA: TGTGCCAGCAGCCGGTATAACAGCTACGAGCAGTACTTC; CDR3 protein: CASSRYNSYEQYF
V gene: TRBV9; J gene: TRBJ1-2; D gene: TRBD1; clone size: few; CDR3 DNA: TGTGCCAGCAGCGAAGTAGCCGGGACAGGGTCCTGCACCTTC; CDR3 protein: CASSEVAGTGSCTF
V gene: TRBV18; J gene: TRBJ2-6; D gene: TRBD2; clone size: few; CDR3 DNA: TGTGCCAGCTCCGTGACTAGCGGGACGTCTGGGGCCAACGTCCTGACTTTC; CDR3 protein: CASSVTSGTSGANVLTF
V gene: TRBV9; J gene: TRBJ1-4; D gene: TRBD1; clone size: few; CDR3 DNA: TGTGCCAGCAGCAAAGGGACAGACGAAAAACTGTTTTTT; CDR3 protein: CASSKGTDEKLFF
V gene: TRBV23-1; J gene: TRBJ1-1; D gene: TRBD1; clone size: few; CDR3 DNA: TGCGCCAGCAGTCGCCCTCCCCCGGGACAGGACAGGGCCGGGGTCCCGAACACTGAAGCTTTCTTT; CDR3 protein: CASSRPPPGQDRAGVPNTEAFF
V gene: TRBV9; J gene: TRBJ2-1; D gene: .; clone size: few; CDR3 DNA: TGTGCCAGCAGCCTCGGACTGATCAATGAGCAGTTCTTC; CDR3 protein: CASSLGLINEQFF
V gene: TRBV5-6; J gene: TRBJ2-1; D gene: .; clone size: few; CDR3 DNA: TGTGCCAGCAGCCATCGGGGGGGGACAGCCTACAATGAGCAGTTCTTC; CDR3 protein: CASSHRGGTAYNEQFF
V gene: TRBV6-6; J gene: TRBJ1-5; D gene: TRBD1; clone size: few; CDR3 DNA: TGTGCCAGCAGTACAGGGGTCAATCAGCCCCAGCATTTT; CDR3 protein: CASSTGVNQPQHF
V gene: TRBV9; J gene: TRBJ1-1; D gene: .; clone size: .; CDR3 DNA: TGTGCCAGCAGCGTACTGGACAGTAGGACTGAAGCTTTCTTT; CDR3 protein: CASSVLDSRTEAFF
V gene: TRBV30; J gene: TRBJ1-2; D gene: .; clone size: few; CDR3 DNA: TGTGCCTGGATATGGGCAAACTATGGCTACACCTTC; CDR3 protein: CAWIWANYGYTF
V gene: TRBV9; J gene: TRBJ2-7; D gene: TRBD2; clone size: .; CDR3 DNA: TGTGCCAGCAGCGTCGGCGGGAGTAATACCTACGAGCAGTACTTC; CDR3 protein: CASSVGGSNTYEQYF
V gene: TRBV14; J gene: TRBJ2-1; D gene: .; clone size: few; CDR3 DNA: TGTGCCAGCAGCCAAGAAAGGGGCAGGTACAATGAGCAGTTCTTC; CDR3 protein: CASSQERGRYNEQFF
V gene: TRBV7-2; J gene: TRBJ2-1; D gene: .; clone size: few; CDR3 DNA: TGTGCCAGCAGCTTAGTCGGGCAGGGGCACAATGAGCAGTTCTTC; CDR3 protein: CASSLVGQGHNEQFF
V gene: TRBV7-9; J gene: TRBJ2-1; D gene: .; clone size: .; CDR3 DNA: TGTGCCAGCAGCTTATACCTAGGGGTTGGTGAGCAGTTCTTC; CDR3 protein: CASSLYLGVGEQFF
V gene: TRBV30; J gene: TRBJ1-1; D gene: .; clone size: few; CDR3 DNA: TGTGCCTGGCACTATTGGACTGAAGCTTTCTTT; CDR3 protein: CAWHYWTEAFF
V gene: TRBV19; J gene: TRBJ2-3; D gene: .; clone size: .; CDR3 DNA: TGTGCCAGTACAGATCGTGCAGATACGCAGTATTTT; CDR3 protein: CASTDRADTQYF
V gene: TRBV7-2; J gene: TRBJ2-5; D gene: .; clone size: few; CDR3 DNA: TGTGCCAGCAGCTTGGCGAGACAGATCCAAGAGACCCAGTACTTC; CDR3 protein: CASSLARQIQETQYF
V gene: TRBV7-3; J gene: TRBJ1-5; D gene: .; clone size: .; CDR3 DNA: TGTGCCAGCAGCCGGGATAGCAATCAGCCCCAGCATTTT; CDR3 protein: CASSRDSNQPQHF
V gene: TRBV5-6; J gene: TRBJ1-1; D gene: TRBD1; clone size: once; CDR3 DNA: TGTGCCAGCAGCTTTGGGGACAGGGGATCCACTGAAGCTTTCTTT; CDR3 protein: CASSFGDRGSTEAFF
V gene: TRBV29-1; J gene: TRBJ1-3; D gene: .; clone size: few; CDR3 DNA: TGCAGCTACCGGACAGCAGGAAACACCATATATTTT; CDR3 protein: CSYRTAGNTIYF
V gene: TRBV28; J gene: TRBJ2-7; D gene: .; clone size: few; CDR3 DNA: TGTGCCAGCAGTAGGAGCATGGGGGGGACAATCTACGAGCAGTACTTC; CDR3 protein: CASSRSMGGTIYEQYF
V gene: TRBV2; J gene: TRBJ2-5; D gene: .; clone size: .; CDR3 DNA: TGTGCCATCAAGACGGAGGGAGAGACCCAGTACTTC; CDR3 protein: CAIKTEGETQYF
V gene: TRBV27; J gene: TRBJ2-7; D gene: TRBD1; clone size: .; CDR3 DNA: TGTGCCAGCGGGTTTCAGGGGGCTTACGAGCAGTACTTC; CDR3 protein: CASGFQGAYEQYF
V gene: TRBV7-3; J gene: TRBJ2-3; D gene: .; clone size: .; CDR3 DNA: TGTGCCAGCAGCCCCCAGGGAAAGGCGCAGTATTTT; CDR3 protein: CASSPQGKAQYF
V gene: TRBV15; J gene: TRBJ1-2; D gene: .; clone size: few; CDR3 DNA: TGTGCCACCAGCAGAGAGAGAAGCTATGGCTACACCTTC; CDR3 protein: CATSRERSYGYTF
V gene: TRBV7-3; J gene: TRBJ1-1; D gene: .; clone size: .; CDR3 DNA: TGTGCCAGCAGCTTACTCGGGGAGGCTGAAGCTTTCTTT; CDR3 protein: CASSLLGEAEAFF
V gene: TRBV18; J gene: TRBJ1-5; D gene: TRBD1; clone size: few; CDR3 DNA: TGTGCCAGCTCACTAGGGACAGGGGGCACGAATCAGCCCCAGCATTTT; CDR3 protein: CASSLGTGGTNQPQHF
V gene: TRBV18; J gene: TRBJ1-6; D gene: TRBD1; clone size: few; CDR3 DNA: TGTGCCAGCTCACCCACAGGGGGCGATAATTCACCCCTCCACTTT; CDR3 protein: CASSPTGGDNSPLHF
V gene: TRBV9; J gene: TRBJ2-1; D gene: TRBD2; clone size: once; CDR3 DNA: TGTGCCAGCAGCGCCTTGCCTAGGACTAGCGGGAGGAGCTCCTACAATGAGCAGTTCTTC; CDR3 protein: CASSALPRTSGRSSYNEQFF